The clone carrying this TCR beta chain was seen ten or more times. V shed 4 bases and J 2 bases; nucleotides not matched to a gene: 6. The V gene's germline CDR1 is MDHEN and CDR2 SYDVKM. The CDR3 loop spans 15 amino acids. This specimen belongs to a study of T-cell reconstitution after alpha-beta-depleted transplantation in children. The TCRbeta library incorporated unique molecular identifiers. TCRdb re-called the PCR reads through MiXCR, storing one row per CDR3 protein. The sample includes hundreds of thousands of distinct CDR3 sequences, 9.5% to 13% of them seen just once. The V call is TRBV28, the J call TRBJ2-5; TRBD2 matches at 8 bases. This sequence was found in a boy under two years old with acute myeloid leukemia, due to receive a stem cell transplant. The sequencing here drew on PBMCs, taken before TCRalphabeta/CD19-depleted stem cell transplant. CDR3 in amino acids: CASSSRTSRQETQYF. DNA for the CDR3: TGTGCCAGCAGTTCTCGGACTAGCAGACAAGAGACCCAGTACTTC.